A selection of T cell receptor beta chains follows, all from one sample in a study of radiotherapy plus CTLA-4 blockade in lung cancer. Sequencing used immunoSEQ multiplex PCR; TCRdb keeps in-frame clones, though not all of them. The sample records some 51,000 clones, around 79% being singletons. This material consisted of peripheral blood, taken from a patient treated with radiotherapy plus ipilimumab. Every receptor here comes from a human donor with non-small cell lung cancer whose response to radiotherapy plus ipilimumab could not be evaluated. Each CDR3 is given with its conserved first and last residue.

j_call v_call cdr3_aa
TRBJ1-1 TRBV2 CASSLSGETEAFF
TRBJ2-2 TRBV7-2 CASNHRTGELFF
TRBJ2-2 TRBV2 CASSPTPQREADGELFF
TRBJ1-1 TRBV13 CASSFSGVNTEAFF
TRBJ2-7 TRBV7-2 CASSYLTSGSNEQYF
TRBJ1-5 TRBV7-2 CASSLTGQGNQPQHF
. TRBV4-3 CASSQRTGPYEQYF
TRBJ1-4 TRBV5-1 CASSLRPEATNEKLFF
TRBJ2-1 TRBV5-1 CASSLRPRDFSYNEQFF
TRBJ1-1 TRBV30 CAWCQGAGGEAFF
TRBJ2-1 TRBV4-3 CASSQDILGYNEQFF
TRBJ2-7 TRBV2 CASNGVGSYEQYF
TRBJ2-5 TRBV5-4 CASSLGQVQETQYF
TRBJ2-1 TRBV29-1 CSVEGFSSYNEQFF
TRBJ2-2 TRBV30 CAWGTGGRTGELFF
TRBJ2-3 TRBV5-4 CASSSWDISTDTQYF
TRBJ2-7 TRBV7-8 CASSLGGSAVYEQYF
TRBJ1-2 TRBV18 CASSPTGSDYGYTF
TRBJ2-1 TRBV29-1 CSVEGAQGYNEQFF
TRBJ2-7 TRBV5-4 CASSFGLAGRSGEQYF
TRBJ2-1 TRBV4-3 CASSQGSGSYNEQFF
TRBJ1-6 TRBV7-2 CASSLEVGQFNSPLHF
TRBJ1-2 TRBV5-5 CASSTLLRTANYGYTF
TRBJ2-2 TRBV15 CATSRDYGFGAGELFF
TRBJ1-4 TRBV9 CASSAQGMTNEKLFF
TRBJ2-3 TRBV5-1 CASSMGLAGGPGTDTQYF
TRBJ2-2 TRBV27 CASSPTSTGVVTGELFF
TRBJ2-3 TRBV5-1 CASSRIQGNTDTQYF
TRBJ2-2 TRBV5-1 CASSLAQMVAGELFF
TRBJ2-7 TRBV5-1 CASSLLRGQGANEQYF
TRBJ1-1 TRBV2 CASSDFERSEAFF
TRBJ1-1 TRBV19 CASSYQGMGTEAFF
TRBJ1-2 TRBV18 CASSSRRGQEDYGYTF
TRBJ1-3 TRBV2 CASSPQGLGNTIYF
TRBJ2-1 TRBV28 CASSFSHNEQFF
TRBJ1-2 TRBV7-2 CASSAPGAGGYTF
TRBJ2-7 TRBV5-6 CASSRVGEANSYEQYF
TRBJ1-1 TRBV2 CASSVSEAFF
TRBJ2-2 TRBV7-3 CASSLSLGGNTGELFF